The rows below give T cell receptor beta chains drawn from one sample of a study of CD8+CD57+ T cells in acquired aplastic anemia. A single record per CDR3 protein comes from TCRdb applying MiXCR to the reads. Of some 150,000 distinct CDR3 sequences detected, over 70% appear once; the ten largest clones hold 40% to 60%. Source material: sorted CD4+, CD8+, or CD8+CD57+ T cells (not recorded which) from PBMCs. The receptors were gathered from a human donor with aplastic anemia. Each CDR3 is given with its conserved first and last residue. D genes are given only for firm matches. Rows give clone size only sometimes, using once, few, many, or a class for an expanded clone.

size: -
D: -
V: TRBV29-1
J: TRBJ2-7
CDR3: CSVAEGTYEQYF

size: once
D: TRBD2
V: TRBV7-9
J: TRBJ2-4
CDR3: CASSWGLATSGGIQYF

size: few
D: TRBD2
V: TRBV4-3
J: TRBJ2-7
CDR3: CASSQGGSSVEQYF

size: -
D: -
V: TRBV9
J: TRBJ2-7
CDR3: CASSVEGGGIGEQYF

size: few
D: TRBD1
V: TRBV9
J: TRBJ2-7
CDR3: CASSVVPTGGDEQYF

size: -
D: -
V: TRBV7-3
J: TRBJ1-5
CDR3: CASSSDSYQPQHF

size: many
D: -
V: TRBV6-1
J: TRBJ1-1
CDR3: CASIMRENTEAFF

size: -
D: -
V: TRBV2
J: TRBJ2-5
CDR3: CASKYQETQYF

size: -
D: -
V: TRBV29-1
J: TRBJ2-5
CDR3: CSVSGGPRETQYF

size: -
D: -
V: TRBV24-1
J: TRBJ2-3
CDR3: CATSGPGVSTDTQYF

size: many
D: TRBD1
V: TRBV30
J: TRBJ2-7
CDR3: CAWRVQGGYEQYF

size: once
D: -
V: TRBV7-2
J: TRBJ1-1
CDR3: CASSLVTVTVEAFF

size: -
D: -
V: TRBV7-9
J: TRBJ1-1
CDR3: CASSHPWEGTEAFF

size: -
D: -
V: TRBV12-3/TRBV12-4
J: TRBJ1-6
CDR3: CASSFRSYSPLHF

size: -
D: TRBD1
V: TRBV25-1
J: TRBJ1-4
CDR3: CASSIWDSSINEKLFF

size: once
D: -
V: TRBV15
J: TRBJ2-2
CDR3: CATSRHTGNTGELFF

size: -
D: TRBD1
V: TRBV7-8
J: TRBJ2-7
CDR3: CASNTMTGGHEQYF

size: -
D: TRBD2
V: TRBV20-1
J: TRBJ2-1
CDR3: CSARGSGSSYNEQFF